The 4 T cell receptor beta chains in this list originate from one sample, sequenced in a study of shared clonotypes between healthy human individuals. Assay used: immunoSEQ multiplex PCR; TCRdb lists only in-frame clones, some missing. The data show some 530,000 clones, with approximately 78% seen just once and about 12% held by the top ten. The specimen was PBMCs. The receptors shown here come from a woman aged 40 to 50 in good health. Some clones in this sample may be carry-over from other donors' samples.

The chain couples TRBV4-1 to TRBJ2-1; a weak D match, TRBD2 (5 bases). V lost 0 bases to trimming and J lost 3 bases, with 9 bases between them. This CDR3 is built from 15 residues. Looked up from germline, CDR1 is MGHRA and CDR2 is YSYEKL. The CDR3 nucleotides read TGCGCCAGCAGCCAAGAGCGGGCCCTCTACAATGAGCAGTTCTTC. Protein sequence: CASSQERALYNEQFF.

This rearrangement joins TRBV5-4 to TRBJ2-7; TRBD1 matches 9 bases. In germline, CDR1 is SGHNT, CDR2 YYREEE (reference sequence). The CDR3 contains 14 residues. With 4 bases clipped from V and 6 bases from J, the junction kept 8 bases outside the gene matches. This CDR3 reads CASSPGTGFGEQYF. The CDR3 nucleotides read TGTGCCAGCAGCCCCGGGACAGGGTTTGGCGAGCAGTACTTC.

The V and J genes are TRBV7-2 and TRBJ1-1; TRBD1 agrees at 11 bases. The V gene's germline CDR1 is SGHTA and CDR2 FQGNSA. The CDR3 length is 18 residues. V shed 2 bases and J 6 bases; nucleotides not matched to a gene: 14. The CDR3 DNA sequence: TGTGCCAGCAGCTTAACCGCATGGGGGACAGGGGGGTTTGCTGAAGCTTTCTTT. Protein sequence: CASSLTAWGTGGFAEAFF.

The chain combines TRBV5-1 with TRBJ2-7, with 7 nucleotides matching TRBD1. CDR3 length: 14 amino acids. The germline CDR1 and CDR2 sequences are SGHRS and YFSETQ. V shed 5 bases and J 3 bases; nucleotides not matched to a gene: 8. The CDR3 DNA reads as TGCGCCAGCAGAGAAACAGGGGAAGACTACGAGCAGTACTTC. Translation gives CASRETGEDYEQYF.